The following is a TCR beta chain sequence with its context. The target antigen is unknown. The record originates from a study of cytomegalovirus exposure and HLA in healthy donors. Study-wide results and caveats: A cluster of highly shared sequence variants was likely a sequencing artifact. Apart from CMV serostatus, no immune exposure information was available. The investigators catalogued 164 TCR beta chains as cytomegalovirus-associated.

PCR amplification relied on 60 Vbeta primers (plus 13 Jbeta primers). Using immunoSEQ multiplex PCR, the repertoire was profiled, and TCRdb retains in-frame clones only, with some absent. This sample has approximately 200,000 clones, with almost 80% found just once. The CDR3 covers 20 residues. Trimming at V came to 3 bases and at J to 5 bases, leaving 21 bases not matched to a gene. Germline CDR1 is MNHEY and CDR2 is SMNVEV (reference sequence). Healthy bone marrow donors made up the donors. Sequencing was done on a sample of PBMCs. This receptor was taken from a man younger than 35 in good health and CMV-seronegative. The rearrangement joins TRBV27 to TRBJ2-2; 7 nucleotides match TRBD1. The CDR3 region is CASSFLIAAGGIGGTGELFF. The CDR3 bases are TGTGCCAGCAGTTTTTTGATCGCGGCAGGGGGTATAGGTGGGACCGGGGAGCTGTTTTTT.